This T cell receptor (beta chain) was identified during a study of T cell changes during pregnancy in multiple sclerosis. The CDR3 is 16 residues long. From germline, CDR1 is MGHRA and CDR2 YSYEKL. The germline V and J ends were trimmed by 1 base and 7 bases, with 16 bases remaining between them. TCRdb's copy holds only in-frame clones and misses some; the assay was immunoSEQ multiplex PCR. This sample has tens of thousands of clones, with around nine tenths found just once. This specimen was CD8+ T cells from peripheral blood mononuclear cells, taken in the first trimester of pregnancy. The gene calls are TRBV4-1 and TRBJ2-2; D call uncertain. The clonotype comes from a female donor with multiple sclerosis, enrolled in a pregnancy study. The CDR3 loop is CASSQAIIVLDGELFF. DNA of the CDR3: TGCGCCAGCAGCCAAGCTATTATCGTTCTTGACGGGGAGCTGTTTTTT.